These T cell receptor beta chains were read from a single sample in a study of naive and memory T cell subsets. MiXCR, applied by TCRdb to the UMI-ligation and nested PCR reads, yields one record per CDR3 protein. The sample lists approximately 80,000 distinct CDR3 sequences, about 10% seen once, with approximately 1.1% in the top ten. Input material: naive CD8+ T cells from blood. All receptors come from a human donor in good health. CDR3s include the opening cysteine and the closing phenylalanine or tryptophan. Each record gives: V gene, D gene, J gene, clone size, CDR3 DNA, CDR3 protein. The D gene is left open where the match is weak. Expanded clones are given a class, and other clones once, few, many or no size at all.

TRBV6-2/TRBV6-3	.	TRBJ1-1	few	TGTGCCAGCAAAAGGCTGGCAACTGAAGCTTTCTTT	CASKRLATEAFF
TRBV7-9	.	TRBJ2-2	.	TGTGCCAGCAGCTCGGCACCGGGAACGAACACCGGGGAGCTGTTTTTT	CASSSAPGTNTGELFF
TRBV9	.	TRBJ2-2	many	TGTGCCAGCAGCCCCGCAGACACCGGGGAGCTGTTTTTT	CASSPADTGELFF
TRBV28	.	TRBJ1-5	many	TGTGCCAGCAGTTTCACCGGACAGACGAGCAATCAGCCCCAGCATTTT	CASSFTGQTSNQPQHF
TRBV20-1	.	TRBJ2-2	.	TGCAGTGCTCCGGACTGGGAAAAGAACACCGGGGAGCTGTTTTTT	CSAPDWEKNTGELFF
TRBV2	.	TRBJ2-7	many	TGTGCCAGCATCTGGACATCCTACGAGCAGTACTTC	CASIWTSYEQYF
TRBV20-1	TRBD1	TRBJ1-1	many	TGCAGTGCTAGAGATTGGACAGGGGACACTGAAGCTTTCTTT	CSARDWTGDTEAFF
TRBV11-2	.	TRBJ2-4	few	TGTGCCAGCAGCTTGGGGGGCTCTGACATTCAGTACTTC	CASSLGGSDIQYF
TRBV7-9	TRBD2	TRBJ2-3	.	TGTGCCAGCAGCTTAGTTCATGGCGGGAGTGGCACAGATACGCAGTATTTT	CASSLVHGGSGTDTQYF
TRBV6-2/TRBV6-3	TRBD2	TRBJ2-7	many	TGTGCCAGCAGCAGACTAGCGGATGACTACGAGCAGTACTTC	CASSRLADDYEQYF
TRBV19	.	TRBJ1-1	many	TGTGCCAGTAGTAACGCGGGGCGGCTGACTGAAGCTTTCTTT	CASSNAGRLTEAFF
TRBV5-1	.	TRBJ2-3	.	TGCGCCAGCAGCTTGGGGCCCAGCGGGAGCACAGATACGCAGTATTTT	CASSLGPSGSTDTQYF
TRBV27	.	TRBJ2-2	.	TGTGCCAGCAGTTTATCCTTCAGGGATGGTACCGGGGAGCTGTTTTTT	CASSLSFRDGTGELFF
TRBV7-7	.	TRBJ1-6	.	TGTGCCAGCAGCTTAACAGGGAATTCACCCCTCCACTTT	CASSLTGNSPLHF
TRBV7-3	TRBD2	TRBJ2-3	.	TGTGCCAGCAGCTGGACTAGCGGGAGAAGGGATACGCAGTATTTT	CASSWTSGRRDTQYF
TRBV15	.	TRBJ2-7	few	TGTGCCACCAGCAGAGATTGGCAGGACGAGGATCAGGGATACGAGCAGTACTTC	CATSRDWQDEDQGYEQYF
TRBV28	TRBD1	TRBJ1-5	.	TGTGCCAGCAGTTTCCTCGGGACAGGGGCCCAGCCCCAGCATTTT	CASSFLGTGAQPQHF
TRBV4-3	TRBD1	TRBJ2-7	few	TGCGCCAGCAGCCAAGACCGGGACAGGGGGCTTGAGCAGTACTTC	CASSQDRDRGLEQYF
TRBV7-6	.	TRBJ2-1	many	TGTGCCAGCAGCCCGGTTGGCAATGAGCAGTTCTTC	CASSPVGNEQFF
TRBV6-2/TRBV6-3	.	TRBJ2-7	few	TGTGCCAGCAGTATCTACGAGCAGTACTTC	CASSIYEQYF
TRBV6-5	.	TRBJ2-2	few	TGTGCCAGTAGACTTGTTCGCGCTAACACCGGGGAGCTGTTTTTT	CASRLVRANTGELFF
TRBV14	TRBD1	TRBJ1-2	.	TGTGCCAGCAGCCGTGACAGGGATGAGGCTAACTATGGCTACACCTTC	CASSRDRDEANYGYTF
TRBV14	.	TRBJ2-7	few	TGTGCCAGCAGCCAATCGGACCAGGGGTTCTCCTACGAGCAGTACTTC	CASSQSDQGFSYEQYF
TRBV5-1	.	TRBJ2-6	few	TGCGCCAGCAGCTTGAGCTCCTCTGGGGCCAACGTCCTGACTTTC	CASSLSSSGANVLTF
TRBV9	TRBD1	TRBJ1-2	.	TGTGCCAGCGGGGACAGGGGGTTCAATGGCTACACCTTC	CASGDRGFNGYTF
TRBV20-1	.	TRBJ1-3	few	TGCAGTGCTAACCCCATCGGACGAGTGAGAAACACCATATATTTT	CSANPIGRVRNTIYF
TRBV12-3/TRBV12-4	TRBD1	TRBJ2-5	once	TGTGCCAGCAGCCCGGACAGGGGGCGCGTGACCCAGTACTTC	CASSPDRGRVTQYF
TRBV2	.	TRBJ2-2	many	TGTGCCAGCAGTGGAGGGAACACCGGGGAGCTGTTTTTT	CASSGGNTGELFF
TRBV7-2	.	TRBJ1-5	many	TGTGCCAGCAGCTTCACTAAGGGGAGCAATCAGCCCCAGCATTTT	CASSFTKGSNQPQHF
TRBV10-3	TRBD2	TRBJ2-7	.	TGTGCCATCAGTGGGACTAGCGGGTCCTCCTACGAGCAGTACTTC	CAISGTSGSSYEQYF
TRBV6-1	.	TRBJ1-1	many	TGTGCCAGCAGTAGGAGGATGAACACTGAAGCTTTCTTT	CASSRRMNTEAFF
TRBV7-9	TRBD2	TRBJ2-3	few	TGTGCCAGCAGCCGGGGGGGCCTACTAGCGGGAGATAGCACAGATACGCAGTATTTT	CASSRGGLLAGDSTDTQYF
TRBV2	TRBD1	TRBJ2-3	.	TGTGCCAGCAGTGATGTGAAGGGACAGGGAGATGTAGATACGCAGTATTTT	CASSDVKGQGDVDTQYF
TRBV16	.	TRBJ1-3	.	TGTACCAGCAGCCAGGACAATTCTGGAAACACCATATATTTT	CTSSQDNSGNTIYF
TRBV7-8	TRBD2	TRBJ2-1	few	TGTGCCAGCAGCTTAGCGTTGACTAGCGGGCCTTACAATGAGCAGTTCTTC	CASSLALTSGPYNEQFF
TRBV20-1	.	TRBJ2-3	many	TGCAGTGCTACCGACGATACGCAGTATTTT	CSATDDTQYF
TRBV4-2	TRBD1	TRBJ2-5	.	TGTGCCAGCAGCCAACAGGACAGGGGGCAAGAGACCCAGTACTTC	CASSQQDRGQETQYF
TRBV7-9	.	TRBJ2-5	.	TGTGCCAGCAGCTTAGAGGGCGACCGTCTGAATAAAGGGACCCAGTACTTC	CASSLEGDRLNKGTQYF
TRBV20-1	TRBD1	TRBJ1-2	few	TGCAGACAAGGGGGTACAGGGGATTTAGCAAACTATGGCTACACCTTC	CRQGGTGDLANYGYTF
TRBV29-1	.	TRBJ2-6	many	TGCAGCGCCGAGGGCGGACCCGGGGCCAACGTCCTGACTTTC	CSAEGGPGANVLTF
TRBV4-1	.	TRBJ1-5	few	TGCGCCAGCAGCTTCGACAGGTCGAAGAATCAGCCCCAGCATTTT	CASSFDRSKNQPQHF
TRBV20-1	.	TRBJ1-1	.	TGCAGTGCTAGAGGTGAGGCAGATGAGGACACTGAAGCTTTCTTT	CSARGEADEDTEAFF
TRBV20-1	TRBD2	TRBJ2-3	many	TGCAGTGCTAGCGGCATAGCGGGAGGGGGGACAGATACGCAGTATTTT	CSASGIAGGGTDTQYF
TRBV12-3/TRBV12-4	TRBD2	TRBJ2-2	many	TGTGCCAGCAGCCCAGACCCGGGACTAGCGGGAGGGCTCACCACCGGGGAGCTGTTTTTT	CASSPDPGLAGGLTTGELFF
TRBV6-5	TRBD2	TRBJ2-1	many	TGTGCCAGCAGTTACGAAGTAGCGGGAGGGCTTAATGAGCAGTTCTTC	CASSYEVAGGLNEQFF
TRBV7-6	TRBD2	TRBJ2-7	many	TGTGCCAGCAGCTTAGAGGCGGGTAATAGCGGGCTTGACGAGCAGTACTTC	CASSLEAGNSGLDEQYF
TRBV6-5	TRBD2	TRBJ2-4	.	TGTGCCAGCAGTTACTCTCTGGGAGGGCAAAACATTCAGTACTTC	CASSYSLGGQNIQYF
TRBV9	TRBD1	TRBJ1-2	many	TGTGCCAGCAGCGTACGGACAGGGGGCAATGGCTACACCTTC	CASSVRTGGNGYTF
TRBV9	.	TRBJ2-2	few	TGTGCCAGCAGCGTCAGTTGGGGGACCGGGGAGCTGTTTTTT	CASSVSWGTGELFF